This entry is about one TCR beta chain. This record belongs to a study of shared clonotypes between healthy human individuals. Data came from immunoSEQ multiplex PCR; TCRdb stores just in-frame clones and leaves some out. The sample lists approximately 500,000 clones; around 96% were seen once. The CDR3 loop spans 18 amino acids. CDR1 is MGHRA, CDR2 YSYEKL, per germline. V dropped 4 bases and J dropped 0; count of bases not matched to a gene: 12. V usage is TRBV4-1 and J usage is TRBJ2-4; 7 bases match TRBD1. The TCR comes from a woman aged 25 to 39 in good health. Specimen: naive CD4+ T cells sorted from blood. The subset here: CD45RA+ positively selected. This CDR3 is CASSLPETGKIAKNIQYF. The CDR3 coding sequence is TGCGCCAGCAGCCTTCCCGAGACAGGGAAAATAGCCAAAAACATTCAGTACTTC.